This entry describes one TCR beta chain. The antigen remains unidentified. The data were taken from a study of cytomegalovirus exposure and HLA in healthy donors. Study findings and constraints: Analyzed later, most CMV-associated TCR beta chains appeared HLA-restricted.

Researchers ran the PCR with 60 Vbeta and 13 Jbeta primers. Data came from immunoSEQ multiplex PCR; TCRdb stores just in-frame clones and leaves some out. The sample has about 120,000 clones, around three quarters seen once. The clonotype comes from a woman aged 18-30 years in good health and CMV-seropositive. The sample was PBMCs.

CDR3 sequence (DNA): TGCGCCAGCAGGTCGGGACAGCTGAACACTGAAGCTTTCTTT. As protein: CASRSGQLNTEAFF. The chain has TRBV5-1 and TRBJ1-1; 7 positions agree with TRBD1. The germline V gene encodes CDR1 SGHRS and CDR2 YFSETQ. The CDR3 extends over 14 amino acids. With V trimmed by 5 bases and J by 0 bases, 4 bases remained unmatched.